These T cell receptor beta chains were read from a single sample in a study of T cell responses to AZD1222 COVID-19 vaccine. Produced via immunoSEQ multiplex PCR; TCRdb's table is partial and in-frame only. The sample has about 81,000 clones, 80% to 90% seen once. The specimen was peripheral blood, collected 28 days after the second AZD1222 dose. These receptors all stem from an adult who received the AZD1222 COVID-19 vaccine. The CDR3 runs from the conserved cysteine through the conserved F or W. A D gene is named only where the DNA matches it firmly. Where a row states a size, it is once, few, many or the class of an expanded clone; other rows omit it.

>TRBV19|-|-|TRBJ2-3
CASSNGGTDTQYF
TGTGCCAGTAGTAATGGGGGTACAGATACGCAGTATTTT
>TRBV5-1|-|TRBD1|TRBJ1-1
CASSLASTGKRTEAFF
TGCGCCAGCAGCTTGGCCTCGACAGGGAAGAGGACTGAAGCTTTCTTT
>TRBV5-1|once|TRBD1|TRBJ1-4
CASSDEQGLGEKLFF
TGCGCCAGCAGCGACGAACAGGGGCTGGGTGAAAAACTGTTTTTT
>TRBV3-1/TRBV3-2|-|TRBD2|TRBJ2-1
CASSQDLWLAGYNEQFF
TGTGCCAGCAGCCAAGATCTTTGGCTAGCGGGATACAATGAGCAGTTCTTC
>TRBV20-1|-|-|TRBJ1-1
CSASKGGHLNTEAFF
TGCAGTGCTAGTAAAGGGGGACACCTGAACACTGAAGCTTTCTTT
>TRBV15|-|-|TRBJ1-1
CATSRQGWGNTEAFF
TGTGCCACCAGCAGACAGGGCTGGGGGAACACTGAAGCTTTCTTT
>TRBV7-2|-|TRBD1|TRBJ1-5
CASSSDRLGLNQPQHF
TGTGCCAGCAGCTCGGACAGGTTAGGGCTCAATCAGCCCCAGCATTTT
>TRBV20-1|-|-|TRBJ1-1
CSARTGTEAFF
TGCAGTGCTAGGACTGGCACTGAAGCTTTCTTT
>TRBV28|-|-|TRBJ1-6
CASSFVRLKSPLHF
TGTGCCAGCAGTTTTGTCCGACTGAAGTCACCCCTCCACTTT
>TRBV2|many|-|TRBJ1-2
CASSTLGGQGYTF
TGTGCCAGCAGTACCCTCGGGGGCCAGGGCTACACCTTC
>TRBV20-1|-|TRBD1|TRBJ1-2
CSASGTGGIGYTF
TGCAGTGCTAGTGGGACAGGGGGCATTGGCTACACCTTC
>TRBV7-9|once|-|TRBJ1-1
CASSLMLMNTEAFF
TGTGCCAGCAGCTTAATGCTTATGAACACTGAAGCTTTCTTT
>TRBV7-8|-|TRBD1|TRBJ2-7
CASSLRTGASRDEQYF
TGTGCCAGCAGCTTACGTACAGGGGCAAGCAGGGACGAGCAGTACTTC
>TRBV12-3/TRBV12-4|-|-|TRBJ1-6
CASSFRDGSPLHF
TGTGCCAGCAGTTTTAGAGACGGGTCACCCCTCCACTTT
>TRBV6-1|-|-|TRBJ1-1
CASSEVDAVNTEAFF
TGTGCCAGCAGTGAAGTCGACGCAGTGAACACTGAAGCTTTCTTT
>TRBV27|-|TRBD1|TRBJ2-2
CASSLGQHTGELFF
TGTGCCAGCAGTTTGGGACAGCACACCGGGGAGCTGTTTTTT
>TRBV28|-|-|TRBJ2-7
CATLGWGPGTYEQYF
TGTGCCACCCTTGGGTGGGGGCCGGGGACCTACGAGCAGTACTTC
>TRBV6-5|-|-|TRBJ1-3
CASRKGGSGNTIYF
TGTGCCAGCAGAAAAGGAGGGTCTGGAAACACCATATATTTT
>TRBV7-2|-|-|TRBJ2-3
CASSFGGRGTQYF
TGTGCCAGCAGCTTTGGTGGGAGAGGTACGCAGTATTTT
>TRBV27|-|-|TRBJ2-2
CASSLMKGSSTGELFF
TGTGCCAGCAGTCTCATGAAGGGGTCGTCCACCGGGGAGCTGTTTTTT
>TRBV7-2|-|-|TRBJ2-2
CASSLGTFTGELFF
TGTGCCAGCAGCTTAGGCACTTTCACCGGGGAGCTGTTTTTT
>TRBV5-1|-|TRBD1|TRBJ2-7
CASSPGTGPYEQYF
TGCGCCAGCAGTCCCGGGACAGGGCCTTACGAGCAGTACTTC